These T cell receptor beta chains were read from a single sample in a study of blood T cells in healthy people across ages. Each CDR3 protein gets one entry after TCRdb re-called the 5' RACE reads with MiXCR. The sample lists approximately 850,000 distinct CDR3 sequences, roughly 44% occurring once. Sequencing was carried out using blood. Every receptor here comes from a man aged 55 to 70 in good health. CDR3s include the opening cysteine and the closing phenylalanine or tryptophan. Each record gives: CDR3 protein, CDR3 DNA, CDR3 length, J gene, clone size, D gene, V gene. A D gene is named only where the DNA matches it firmly. Clone size is stated in some rows and not others, as once, few, many or a class when expanded.

cdr3_aa: CSVEGDRTYTQYF
cdr3_nt: TGCAGCGTTGAAGGGGACAGGACATATACGCAGTATTTT
cdr3_length: 13
j_call: TRBJ2-3
clone_size: once
d_call: TRBD1
v_call: TRBV29-1

cdr3_aa: CASTERAGPQPQHF
cdr3_nt: TGTGCCAGCACCGAGAGGGCGGGGCCGCAGCCCCAGCATTTT
cdr3_length: 14
j_call: TRBJ1-5
clone_size: .
d_call: .
v_call: TRBV2

cdr3_aa: CSAVHRAGNTEAFF
cdr3_nt: TGCAGTGCTGTGCACAGGGCGGGGAACACTGAAGCTTTCTTT
cdr3_length: 14
j_call: TRBJ1-1
clone_size: .
d_call: .
v_call: TRBV20-1

cdr3_aa: CSATPSTDTQYF
cdr3_nt: TGCAGTGCTACCCCTAGCACAGATACGCAGTATTTT
cdr3_length: 12
j_call: TRBJ2-3
clone_size: many
d_call: .
v_call: TRBV20-1

cdr3_aa: CASSGVQTEKLFF
cdr3_nt: TGTGCCAGCAGTGGGGTCCAGACCGAAAAACTGTTTTTT
cdr3_length: 13
j_call: TRBJ1-4
clone_size: .
d_call: .
v_call: TRBV6-1

cdr3_aa: CASAWGGLATDTQYF
cdr3_nt: TGTGCCAGCGCCTGGGGAGGACTAGCAACAGATACGCAGTATTTT
cdr3_length: 15
j_call: TRBJ2-3
clone_size: .
d_call: TRBD2
v_call: TRBV7-2

cdr3_aa: CASSYGVVSNQPQHF
cdr3_nt: TGTGCCAGCAGTTACGGCGTTGTCAGCAATCAGCCCCAGCATTTT
cdr3_length: 15
j_call: TRBJ1-5
clone_size: .
d_call: .
v_call: TRBV6-2/TRBV6-3

cdr3_aa: CASSLEWGMAETQYF
cdr3_nt: TGTGCCAGCAGCTTAGAATGGGGGATGGCGGAGACCCAGTACTTC
cdr3_length: 15
j_call: TRBJ2-5
clone_size: many
d_call: .
v_call: TRBV7-2

cdr3_aa: CASSSGWSTGELFF
cdr3_nt: TGTGCCAGCAGCTCCGGTTGGAGCACCGGGGAGCTGTTTTTT
cdr3_length: 14
j_call: TRBJ2-2
clone_size: few
d_call: .
v_call: TRBV7-9

cdr3_aa: CSARVAGARGSYNEQFF
cdr3_nt: TGCAGTGCTAGAGTAGCGGGGGCCAGGGGCTCCTACAATGAGCAGTTCTTC
cdr3_length: 17
j_call: TRBJ2-1
clone_size: .
d_call: TRBD2
v_call: TRBV20-1

cdr3_aa: CASSARGTSGGLYNEQFF
cdr3_nt: TGTGCCAGCAGCGCGAGGGGTACTAGCGGGGGGTTATACAATGAGCAGTTCTTC
cdr3_length: 18
j_call: TRBJ2-1
clone_size: .
d_call: TRBD2
v_call: TRBV9

cdr3_aa: CASSFRDRGHEQYF
cdr3_nt: TGTGCCAGCAGTTTTCGGGACAGGGGGCATGAGCAGTACTTC
cdr3_length: 14
j_call: TRBJ2-7
clone_size: few
d_call: TRBD1
v_call: TRBV6-6

cdr3_aa: CASSLADRPTYGYTF
cdr3_nt: TGTGCCAGCAGCTTAGCGGACAGACCAACCTATGGCTACACCTTC
cdr3_length: 15
j_call: TRBJ1-2
clone_size: .
d_call: .
v_call: TRBV7-2

cdr3_aa: CASSQDPTGAYGYTF
cdr3_nt: TGCGCCAGCAGCCAAGATCCGACAGGAGCCTATGGCTACACCTTC
cdr3_length: 15
j_call: TRBJ1-2
clone_size: .
d_call: .
v_call: TRBV4-1

cdr3_aa: CASMLGVFGYTF
cdr3_nt: TGTGCCAGCATGCTGGGGGTGTTTGGCTACACCTTC
cdr3_length: 12
j_call: TRBJ1-2
clone_size: once
d_call: .
v_call: TRBV2

cdr3_aa: CASSSTSGGTYEQYF
cdr3_nt: TGTGCCAGCAGCTCGACTAGCGGGGGAACCTACGAGCAGTACTTC
cdr3_length: 15
j_call: TRBJ2-7
clone_size: few
d_call: TRBD2
v_call: TRBV7-2

cdr3_aa: CAWSTNSYNEQFF
cdr3_nt: TGTGCCTGGAGCACGAACTCCTACAATGAGCAGTTCTTC
cdr3_length: 13
j_call: TRBJ2-1
clone_size: .
d_call: .
v_call: TRBV30

cdr3_aa: CSADDSPYEQYF
cdr3_nt: TGCAGTGCTGATGACAGTCCCTACGAGCAGTACTTC
cdr3_length: 12
j_call: TRBJ2-7
clone_size: few
d_call: .
v_call: TRBV20-1

cdr3_aa: CASSARGGLLTDTQYF
cdr3_nt: TGTGCCAGCAGCGCCCGGGGGGGACTGCTCACAGATACGCAGTATTTT
cdr3_length: 16
j_call: TRBJ2-3
clone_size: many
d_call: TRBD2
v_call: TRBV9

cdr3_aa: CASSLSSRGHEQYF
cdr3_nt: TGTGCCAGCAGCTTATCCAGCAGGGGGCACGAGCAGTACTTC
cdr3_length: 14
j_call: TRBJ2-7
clone_size: .
d_call: TRBD1
v_call: TRBV7-8

cdr3_aa: CASSPSTGKETQYF
cdr3_nt: TGCGCCAGCAGCCCGTCGACAGGGAAAGAGACCCAGTACTTC
cdr3_length: 14
j_call: TRBJ2-5
clone_size: .
d_call: TRBD1
v_call: TRBV5-1

cdr3_aa: CASSLSPPVGETQYF
cdr3_nt: TGTGCCAGCAGCTTAAGTCCCCCTGTGGGGGAGACCCAGTACTTC
cdr3_length: 15
j_call: TRBJ2-5
clone_size: few
d_call: .
v_call: TRBV7-2

cdr3_aa: CASSHSAGAGTSSLNEQFF
cdr3_nt: TGTGCCAGCAGCCACTCGGCGGGCGCCGGGACTAGTTCCTTGAATGAGCAGTTCTTC
cdr3_length: 19
j_call: TRBJ2-1
clone_size: many
d_call: TRBD2
v_call: TRBV7-2

cdr3_aa: CSATSQVSYEQYF
cdr3_nt: TGCAGTGCTACCTCACAAGTTTCCTACGAGCAGTACTTC
cdr3_length: 13
j_call: TRBJ2-7
clone_size: .
d_call: .
v_call: TRBV20-1

cdr3_aa: CASRVGTGTNIQYF
cdr3_nt: TGTGCCAGCAGGGTGGGGACAGGGACGAACATTCAGTACTTC
cdr3_length: 14
j_call: TRBJ2-4
clone_size: few
d_call: TRBD1
v_call: TRBV7-2

cdr3_aa: CASSYDLYGRYEQYF
cdr3_nt: TGTGCCAGCAGTTACGATTTGTACGGAAGATACGAGCAGTACTTC
cdr3_length: 15
j_call: TRBJ2-7
clone_size: .
d_call: .
v_call: TRBV6-2/TRBV6-3

cdr3_aa: CASSGGTMSSYNEQFF
cdr3_nt: TGTGCCAGCAGCGGAGGGACAATGAGCTCCTACAATGAGCAGTTCTTC
cdr3_length: 16
j_call: TRBJ2-1
clone_size: .
d_call: .
v_call: TRBV7-8

cdr3_aa: CSVLPTPGTEAFF
cdr3_nt: TGCAGCGTTCTCCCCACCCCGGGAACTGAAGCTTTCTTT
cdr3_length: 13
j_call: TRBJ1-1
clone_size: few
d_call: .
v_call: TRBV29-1

cdr3_aa: CASSPGQGHQPQHF
cdr3_nt: TGTGCCAGCTCGCCGGGACAGGGTCATCAGCCCCAGCATTTT
cdr3_length: 14
j_call: TRBJ1-5
clone_size: .
d_call: TRBD1
v_call: TRBV18

cdr3_aa: CAVQTGVGTEAFF
cdr3_nt: TGTGCCGTCCAGACAGGGGTGGGCACTGAAGCTTTCTTT
cdr3_length: 13
j_call: TRBJ1-1
clone_size: .
d_call: TRBD1
v_call: TRBV3-1

cdr3_aa: CASSRGSRGNHEQFF
cdr3_nt: TGTGCCAGCAGCCGTGGGTCCAGGGGAAATCATGAGCAGTTCTTC
cdr3_length: 15
j_call: TRBJ2-1
clone_size: few
d_call: .
v_call: TRBV6-2/TRBV6-3

cdr3_aa: CASNGEDSSSGASYEQYF
cdr3_nt: TGCGCCAGCAACGGGGAAGATTCCTCTAGCGGGGCATCCTACGAGCAGTACTTC
cdr3_length: 18
j_call: TRBJ2-7
clone_size: few
d_call: TRBD2
v_call: TRBV5-1

cdr3_aa: CASSQGGGGTGRDYEQYF
cdr3_nt: TGCGCCAGCAGCCAAGGAGGTGGGGGAACAGGAAGGGACTACGAGCAGTACTTC
cdr3_length: 18
j_call: TRBJ2-7
clone_size: .
d_call: .
v_call: TRBV4-1

cdr3_aa: CASITASRNLYNEQFF
cdr3_nt: TGTGCCAGCATTACCGCTAGCAGAAACCTATACAATGAGCAGTTCTTC
cdr3_length: 16
j_call: TRBJ2-1
clone_size: .
d_call: .
v_call: TRBV6-5

cdr3_aa: CSATRTSGGQSEQFF
cdr3_nt: TGCAGTGCAACAAGGACTAGCGGGGGGCAGAGTGAGCAGTTCTTC
cdr3_length: 15
j_call: TRBJ2-1
clone_size: few
d_call: TRBD2
v_call: TRBV20-1

cdr3_aa: CASSYSEVFIARNNGQFF
cdr3_nt: TGTGCCAGCAGTTACTCGGAAGTATTCATTGCTCGAAACAATGGGCAGTTCTTC
cdr3_length: 18
j_call: TRBJ2-1
clone_size: .
d_call: .
v_call: TRBV6-2/TRBV6-3

cdr3_aa: CASSPIGRGIEKLFF
cdr3_nt: TGCGCCAGCAGCCCGATTGGGAGGGGAATTGAAAAACTGTTTTTT
cdr3_length: 15
j_call: TRBJ1-4
clone_size: .
d_call: .
v_call: TRBV4-1

cdr3_aa: CSARWRDRSYNEQYF
cdr3_nt: TGCAGTGCTAGATGGCGGGACCGCTCCTACAATGAGCAGTACTTC
cdr3_length: 15
j_call: TRBJ2-7
clone_size: .
d_call: .
v_call: TRBV20-1

cdr3_aa: CASSFSGRGYEQYF
cdr3_nt: TGCGCCAGCAGCTTCTCGGGACGGGGTTACGAGCAGTACTTC
cdr3_length: 14
j_call: TRBJ2-7
clone_size: .
d_call: .
v_call: TRBV5-1

cdr3_aa: CSASWTDTQYF
cdr3_nt: TGCAGTGCTTCTTGGACAGATACGCAGTATTTT
cdr3_length: 11
j_call: TRBJ2-3
clone_size: .
d_call: .
v_call: TRBV20-1

cdr3_aa: CASRAGRTDTQYF
cdr3_nt: TGCGCCAGCAGAGCAGGGCGCACAGATACGCAGTATTTT
cdr3_length: 13
j_call: TRBJ2-3
clone_size: .
d_call: .
v_call: TRBV5-1

cdr3_aa: CASSRASGGDEQYF
cdr3_nt: TGTGCCAGCAGTCGAGCTAGCGGGGGGGACGAGCAGTACTTC
cdr3_length: 14
j_call: TRBJ2-7
clone_size: few
d_call: TRBD2
v_call: TRBV12-3/TRBV12-4

cdr3_aa: CASSEGRRGGNQPQHF
cdr3_nt: TGTGCCAGCAGTGAAGGTAGGAGGGGAGGCAATCAGCCCCAGCATTTT
cdr3_length: 16
j_call: TRBJ1-5
clone_size: .
d_call: .
v_call: TRBV28

cdr3_aa: CASSDPGLGNEQFF
cdr3_nt: TGTGCCAGCAGCGACCCGGGACTAGGCAATGAGCAGTTCTTC
cdr3_length: 14
j_call: TRBJ2-1
clone_size: .
d_call: TRBD2
v_call: TRBV2

cdr3_aa: CASSPQGHYGYTF
cdr3_nt: TGCGCCAGCAGCCCACAGGGGCACTATGGCTACACCTTC
cdr3_length: 13
j_call: TRBJ1-2
clone_size: .
d_call: TRBD1
v_call: TRBV4-3

cdr3_aa: CASSYVAGDYGYTF
cdr3_nt: TGTGCCAGCAGTTATGTAGCCGGTGACTATGGCTACACCTTC
cdr3_length: 14
j_call: TRBJ1-2
clone_size: few
d_call: .
v_call: TRBV6-5

cdr3_aa: CASSQDLGQGTFGETQYF
cdr3_nt: TGCGCCAGCAGCCAAGATCTAGGGCAGGGGACCTTCGGGGAGACCCAGTACTTC
cdr3_length: 18
j_call: TRBJ2-5
clone_size: many
d_call: .
v_call: TRBV4-3

cdr3_aa: CASSPRPETGAFEQYF
cdr3_nt: TGTGCCAGCAGTCCCCGACCCGAGACAGGGGCCTTCGAGCAGTACTTC
cdr3_length: 16
j_call: TRBJ2-7
clone_size: .
d_call: TRBD1
v_call: TRBV28

cdr3_aa: CSVGTTDTNTQYF
cdr3_nt: TGCAGCGTTGGGACTACCGACACCAATACGCAGTATTTT
cdr3_length: 13
j_call: TRBJ2-3
clone_size: .
d_call: .
v_call: TRBV29-1

cdr3_aa: CASSNSVGELFF
cdr3_nt: TGTGCCAGCAGTAACAGTGTCGGGGAGCTGTTTTTT
cdr3_length: 12
j_call: TRBJ2-2
clone_size: .
d_call: .
v_call: TRBV6-5

cdr3_aa: CSVESYRGIGYTF
cdr3_nt: TGCAGCGTTGAAAGTTACAGGGGGATTGGCTACACCTTC
cdr3_length: 13
j_call: TRBJ1-2
clone_size: .
d_call: TRBD1
v_call: TRBV29-1

cdr3_aa: CASSLRWSSYNEQFF
cdr3_nt: TGTGCCAGCAGCTTAAGGTGGAGCTCCTACAATGAGCAGTTCTTC
cdr3_length: 15
j_call: TRBJ2-1
clone_size: few
d_call: .
v_call: TRBV7-2

cdr3_aa: CSATGTSGFTDTQYF
cdr3_nt: TGCAGTGCTACCGGGACTAGCGGATTCACAGATACGCAGTATTTT
cdr3_length: 15
j_call: TRBJ2-3
clone_size: .
d_call: TRBD2
v_call: TRBV20-1

cdr3_aa: CSDWSDRPVGYEQYF
cdr3_nt: TGCAGCGACTGGTCCGACAGGCCAGTCGGCTACGAGCAGTACTTC
cdr3_length: 15
j_call: TRBJ2-7
clone_size: .
d_call: .
v_call: TRBV29-1

cdr3_aa: CSAGREAYEQYF
cdr3_nt: TGCAGTGCTGGCCGGGAGGCCTACGAGCAGTACTTC
cdr3_length: 12
j_call: TRBJ2-7
clone_size: .
d_call: TRBD2
v_call: TRBV20-1

cdr3_aa: CASSQGDGLQETQYF
cdr3_nt: TGCGCCAGCAGCCAAGGAGACGGCTTACAAGAGACCCAGTACTTC
cdr3_length: 15
j_call: TRBJ2-5
clone_size: .
d_call: .
v_call: TRBV4-1

cdr3_aa: CASSLNQGVKETQYF
cdr3_nt: TGCGCCAGCAGCCTAAACCAGGGAGTGAAAGAGACCCAGTACTTC
cdr3_length: 15
j_call: TRBJ2-5
clone_size: .
d_call: .
v_call: TRBV5-1